This T cell receptor (beta chain) derives from a study of T cell responses to AZD1222 COVID-19 vaccine. Profiling relied on immunoSEQ multiplex PCR, and the TCRdb table lists in-frame clones only, not all of them. This table has roughly 53,000 clones, less than 85% appearing once. The trim removed 4 bases at V and 3 bases at J, leaving 7 bases unmatched. This CDR3 comprises 15 residues. The germline gives CDR1 LGHDT, CDR2 YNNKEL (reference sequence). Findings and caveats of the study: Without day 14 samples, only post-peak T cell repertoires were studied. Clonal diversity was possibly underestimated, and white British individuals and females predominated among donors.

Comments on this clone: Its target is unknown.

The material sequenced was peripheral blood, taken on day 0 of AZD1222 vaccination. The sequence came from an adult in good health. V and J are TRBV3-1 (or the pseudogene TRBV3-2) and TRBJ2-5; 8 bases agree with TRBD2. DNA of the CDR3: TGTGCCAGCAGCCTCCGGGGAGCGGGAGAAGAGACCCAGTACTTC. It codes for CASSLRGAGEETQYF.